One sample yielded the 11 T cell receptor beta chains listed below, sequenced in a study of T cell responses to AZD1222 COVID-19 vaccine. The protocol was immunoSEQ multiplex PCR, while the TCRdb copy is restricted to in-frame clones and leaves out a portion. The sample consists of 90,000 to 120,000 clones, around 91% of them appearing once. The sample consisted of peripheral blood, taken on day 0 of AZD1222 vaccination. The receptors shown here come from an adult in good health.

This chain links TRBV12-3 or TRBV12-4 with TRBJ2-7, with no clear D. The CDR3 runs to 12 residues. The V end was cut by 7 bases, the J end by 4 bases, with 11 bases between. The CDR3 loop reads CASTTDPYEQYF. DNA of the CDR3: TGTGCCAGCACCACAGACCCATACGAGCAGTACTTC.

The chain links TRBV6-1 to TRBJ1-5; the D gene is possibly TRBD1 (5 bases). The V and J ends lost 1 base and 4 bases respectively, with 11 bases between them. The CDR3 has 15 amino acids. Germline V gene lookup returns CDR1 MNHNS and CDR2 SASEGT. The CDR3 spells CASSEGRAENQPQHF. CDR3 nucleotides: TGTGCCAGCAGTGAAGGCAGGGCTGAGAATCAGCCCCAGCATTTT.

This chain's CDR3 is CASSLQFSSNTF. CDR3 DNA: TGTGCCAGCAGTCTTCAGTTCAGCTCCAACACCTTC. The chain has TRBV12-3 or TRBV12-4 and TRBJ1-2, with no clear D. The germline V and J ends were trimmed by 5 bases and 12 bases, with 16 bases remaining between them. The length of the CDR3 is 12 residues.

The CDR3 DNA sequence: TGTGCCAGCAGTTACTCGATGGGGGGCTACACCTTC. It translates to CASSYSMGGYTF. The chain joins TRBV6-5 to TRBJ1-2; D gene unclear. CDR1 and CDR2 from the germline V gene are MNHEY and SVGAGI. There are 12 residues in the CDR3. V lost 0 bases, J lost 8 bases, and 7 bases lay in between.

The CDR3 DNA is TGTGCCAGCAGCTTTGGGGGCTTTAGGGGATCCTACAATGAGCAGTTCTTC. Translated: CASSFGGFRGSYNEQFF. The chain recombines TRBV7-8 with TRBJ2-1; maybe TRBD1 (6 bases). Trimming pared 3 bases from V and 1 base from J, leaving 16 bases between. Germline V gene data show CDR1 as SGHVS and CDR2 as FQNEAQ. CDR3 length: 17 residues.

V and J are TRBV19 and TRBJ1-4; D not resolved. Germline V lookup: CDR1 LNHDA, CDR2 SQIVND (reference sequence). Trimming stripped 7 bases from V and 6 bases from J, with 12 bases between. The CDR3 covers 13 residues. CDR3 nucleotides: TGTGCCAGTAAGACGGGAGGTTATGAAAAACTGTTTTTT. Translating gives CASKTGGYEKLFF. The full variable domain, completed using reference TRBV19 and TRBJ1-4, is DGGITQSPKYLFRKEGQNVTLSCEQNLNHDAMYWYRQDPGQGLRLIYYSQIVNDFQKGDIAEGYSVSREKKESFPLTVTSAQKNPTAFYLCASKTGGYEKLFFGSGTQLSVL.

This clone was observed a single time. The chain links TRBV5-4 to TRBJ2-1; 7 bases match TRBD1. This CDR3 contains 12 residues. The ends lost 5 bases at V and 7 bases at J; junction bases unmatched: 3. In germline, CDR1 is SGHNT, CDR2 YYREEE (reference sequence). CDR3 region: CASRGQQNEQFF. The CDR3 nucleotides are TGTGCCAGCAGGGGACAGCAGAATGAGCAGTTCTTC.

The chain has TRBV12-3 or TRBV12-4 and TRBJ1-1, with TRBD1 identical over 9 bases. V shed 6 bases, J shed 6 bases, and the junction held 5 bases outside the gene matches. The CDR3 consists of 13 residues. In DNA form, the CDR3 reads TGTGCCAGCAGCGGGACAGGGTACTCTGAAGCTTTCTTT. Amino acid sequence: CASSGTGYSEAFF.

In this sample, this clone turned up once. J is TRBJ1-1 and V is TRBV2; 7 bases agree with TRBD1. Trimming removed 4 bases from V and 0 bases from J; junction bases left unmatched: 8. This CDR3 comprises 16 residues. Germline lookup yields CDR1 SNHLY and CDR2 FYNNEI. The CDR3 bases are TGTGCCAGCAGTGGGCGTACAGGGGCGGTGAACACTGAAGCTTTCTTT. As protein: CASSGRTGAVNTEAFF.

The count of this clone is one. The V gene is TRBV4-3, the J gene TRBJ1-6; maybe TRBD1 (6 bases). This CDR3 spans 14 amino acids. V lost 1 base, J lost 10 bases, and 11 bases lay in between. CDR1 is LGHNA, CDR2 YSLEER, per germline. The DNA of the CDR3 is TGCGCCAGCAGCCAAGCACAGGGTATCTCACCCCTCCACTTT. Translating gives CASSQAQGISPLHF.

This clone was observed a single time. CDR3 amino acids: CASSATSGGTDTQYF. In nucleotides, the CDR3 is TGTGCCAGCAGCGCGACTAGCGGGGGCACAGATACGCAGTATTTT. This chain joins TRBV9 and TRBJ2-3, with 11 nucleotides matching TRBD2. This CDR3 has 15 residues. Trimming took 3 bases from V and 1 from J; bases not matched to a gene: 1. CDR1 and CDR2 from the germline V gene are SGDLS and YYNGEE.